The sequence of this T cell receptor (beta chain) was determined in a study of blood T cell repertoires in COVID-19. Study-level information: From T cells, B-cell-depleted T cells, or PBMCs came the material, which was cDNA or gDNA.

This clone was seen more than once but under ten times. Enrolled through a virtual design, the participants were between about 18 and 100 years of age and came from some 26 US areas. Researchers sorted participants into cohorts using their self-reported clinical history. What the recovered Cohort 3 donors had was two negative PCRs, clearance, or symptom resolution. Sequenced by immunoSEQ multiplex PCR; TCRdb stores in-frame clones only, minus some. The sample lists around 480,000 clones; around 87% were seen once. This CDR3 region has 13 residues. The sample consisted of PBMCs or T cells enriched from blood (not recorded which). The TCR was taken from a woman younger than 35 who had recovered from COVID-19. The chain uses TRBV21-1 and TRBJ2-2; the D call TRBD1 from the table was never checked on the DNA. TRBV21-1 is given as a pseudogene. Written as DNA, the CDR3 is TGTGCCAGCAGCATACAGGTAACCGGGGAGCTGTTTTTT. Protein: CASSIQVTGELFF.